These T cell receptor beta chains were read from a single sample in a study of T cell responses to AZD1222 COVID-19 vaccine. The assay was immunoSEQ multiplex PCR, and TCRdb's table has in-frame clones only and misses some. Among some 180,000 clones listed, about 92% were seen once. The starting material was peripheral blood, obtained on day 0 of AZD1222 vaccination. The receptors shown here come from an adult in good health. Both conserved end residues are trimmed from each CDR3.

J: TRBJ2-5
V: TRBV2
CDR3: ASSEGATSGETQY

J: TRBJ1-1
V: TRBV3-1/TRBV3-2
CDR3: ASSQDVYTEAF

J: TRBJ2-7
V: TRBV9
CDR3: ASSVAETVQEQY

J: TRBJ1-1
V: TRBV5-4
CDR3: ASSLLGGNTEAF

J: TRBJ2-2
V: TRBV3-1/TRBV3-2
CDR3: ASSQEGVARDAGELF

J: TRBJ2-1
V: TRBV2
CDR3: ASSGRLAGYNEQF

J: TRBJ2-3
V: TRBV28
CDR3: ATRRQNTDTQY

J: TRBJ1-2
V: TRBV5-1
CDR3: ASSSGPRQGGTGRYGYT

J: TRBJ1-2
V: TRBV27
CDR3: ASSLSQTLFYGYT

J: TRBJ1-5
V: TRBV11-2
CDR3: ASSETGGYQPQH

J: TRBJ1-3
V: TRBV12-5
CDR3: ASGSDPLGNTIY

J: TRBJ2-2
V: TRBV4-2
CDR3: ASSQMAGGGAPGELF

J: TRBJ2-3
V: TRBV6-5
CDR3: ASSSVQGARGDTQY

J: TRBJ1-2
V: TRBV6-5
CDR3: ASSYNTQPNYGYT

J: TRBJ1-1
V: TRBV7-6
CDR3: ASSRDGSEAF

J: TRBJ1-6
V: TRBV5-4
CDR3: ASSLDGSYNSPLH

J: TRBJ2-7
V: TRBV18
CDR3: ASSEGLAGREQY

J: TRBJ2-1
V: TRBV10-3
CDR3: AISGRGDTQYNEQF

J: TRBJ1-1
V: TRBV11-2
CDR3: ASSLRFGQKNTEAF

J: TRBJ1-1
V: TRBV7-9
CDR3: ASSLWGTEAF

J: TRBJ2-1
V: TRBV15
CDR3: ATSSVGGAWNEQF

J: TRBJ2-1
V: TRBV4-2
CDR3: ASSQARTGTYNEQF

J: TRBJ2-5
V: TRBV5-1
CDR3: ASSLVLAGGPQETQY

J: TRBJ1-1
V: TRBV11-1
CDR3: ASSLDVTEAF

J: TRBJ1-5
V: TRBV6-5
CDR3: ASSGTSEQPQH

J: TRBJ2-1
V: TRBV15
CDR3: ATSSPTSGGRIEQF

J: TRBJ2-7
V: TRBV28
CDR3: ASSFGVTKITYEQY

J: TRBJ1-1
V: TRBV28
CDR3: ASSLSGYAF